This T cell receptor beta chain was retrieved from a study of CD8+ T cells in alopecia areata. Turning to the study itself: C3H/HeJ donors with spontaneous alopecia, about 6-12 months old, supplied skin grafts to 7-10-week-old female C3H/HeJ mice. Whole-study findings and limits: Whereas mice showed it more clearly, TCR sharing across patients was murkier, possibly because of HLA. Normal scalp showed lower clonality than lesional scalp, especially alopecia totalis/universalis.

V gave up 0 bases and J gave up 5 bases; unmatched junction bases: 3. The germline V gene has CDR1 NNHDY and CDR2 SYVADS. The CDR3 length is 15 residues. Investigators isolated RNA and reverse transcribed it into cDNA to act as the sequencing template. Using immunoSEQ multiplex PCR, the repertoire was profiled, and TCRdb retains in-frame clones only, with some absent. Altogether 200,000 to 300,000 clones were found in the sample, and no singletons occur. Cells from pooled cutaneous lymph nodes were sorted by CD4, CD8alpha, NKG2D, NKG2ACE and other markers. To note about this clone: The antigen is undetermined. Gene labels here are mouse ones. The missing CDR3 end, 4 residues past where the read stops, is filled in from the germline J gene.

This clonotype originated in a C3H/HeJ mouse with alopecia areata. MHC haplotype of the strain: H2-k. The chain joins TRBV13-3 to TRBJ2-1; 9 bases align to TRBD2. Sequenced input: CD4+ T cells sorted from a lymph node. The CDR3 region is CASSDALGGDAEQFF. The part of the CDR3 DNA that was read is TGTGCCAGCAGTGATGCTCTGGGGGGGGATGCT.